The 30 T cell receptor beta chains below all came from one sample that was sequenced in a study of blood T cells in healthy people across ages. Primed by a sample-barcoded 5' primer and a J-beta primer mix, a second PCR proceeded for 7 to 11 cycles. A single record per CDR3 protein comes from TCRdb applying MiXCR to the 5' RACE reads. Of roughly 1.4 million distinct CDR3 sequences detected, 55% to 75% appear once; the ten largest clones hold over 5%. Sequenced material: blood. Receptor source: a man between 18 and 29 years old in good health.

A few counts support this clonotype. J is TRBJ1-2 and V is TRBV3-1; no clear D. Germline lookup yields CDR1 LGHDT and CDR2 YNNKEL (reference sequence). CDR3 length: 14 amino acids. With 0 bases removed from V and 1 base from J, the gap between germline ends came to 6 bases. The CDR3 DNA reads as TGTGCCAGCAGCCAAGAAATCCATAACTATGGCTACACCTTC. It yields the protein CASSQEIHNYGYTF. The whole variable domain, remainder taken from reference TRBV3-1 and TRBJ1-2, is DTAVSQTPKYLVTQMGNDKSIKCEQNLGHDTMYWYKQDSKKFLKIMFSYNNKELIINETVPNRFSPKSPDKAHLNLHINSLELGDSAVYFCASSQEIHNYGYTFGSGTRLTVV.

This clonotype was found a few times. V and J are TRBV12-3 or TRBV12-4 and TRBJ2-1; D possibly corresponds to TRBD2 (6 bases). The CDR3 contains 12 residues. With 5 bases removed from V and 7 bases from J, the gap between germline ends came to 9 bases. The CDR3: CASSISGNEQFF. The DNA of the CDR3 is TGTGCCAGCAGTATTAGCGGAAATGAGCAGTTCTTC.

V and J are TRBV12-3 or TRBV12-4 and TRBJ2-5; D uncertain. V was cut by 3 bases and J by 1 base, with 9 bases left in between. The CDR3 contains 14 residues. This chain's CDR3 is CASSFAQPQETQYF. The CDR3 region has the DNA TGTGCCAGCAGTTTTGCTCAGCCCCAAGAGACCCAGTACTTC.

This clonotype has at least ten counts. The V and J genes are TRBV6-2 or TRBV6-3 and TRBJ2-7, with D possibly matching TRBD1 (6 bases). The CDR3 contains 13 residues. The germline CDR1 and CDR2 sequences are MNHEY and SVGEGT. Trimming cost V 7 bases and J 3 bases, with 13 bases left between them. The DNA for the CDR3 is TGTGCCAGCACGGCACAGGGTTTCTACGAGCAGTACTTC. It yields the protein CASTAQGFYEQYF.

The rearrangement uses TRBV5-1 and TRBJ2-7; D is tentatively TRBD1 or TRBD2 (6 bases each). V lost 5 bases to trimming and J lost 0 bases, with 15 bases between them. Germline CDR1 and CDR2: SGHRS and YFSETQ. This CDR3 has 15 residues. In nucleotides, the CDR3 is TGCGCCAGCAGTTCCGGGGGCGTTAGCTCCTACGAGCAGTACTTC. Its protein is CASSSGGVSSYEQYF.

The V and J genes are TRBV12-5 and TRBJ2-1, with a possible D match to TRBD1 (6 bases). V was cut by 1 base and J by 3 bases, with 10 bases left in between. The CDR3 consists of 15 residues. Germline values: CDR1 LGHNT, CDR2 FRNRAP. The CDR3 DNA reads TGTGCTAGTGGTTTGGCAGGGGCCCTCTACAATGAGCAGTTCTTC. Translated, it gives CASGLAGALYNEQFF.

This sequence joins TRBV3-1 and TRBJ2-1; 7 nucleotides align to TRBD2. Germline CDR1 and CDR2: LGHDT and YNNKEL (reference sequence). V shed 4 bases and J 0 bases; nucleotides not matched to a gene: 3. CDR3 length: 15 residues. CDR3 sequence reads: CASSRDYYSYNEQFF. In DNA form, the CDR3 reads TGTGCCAGCAGCCGGGACTACTACTCCTACAATGAGCAGTTCTTC.

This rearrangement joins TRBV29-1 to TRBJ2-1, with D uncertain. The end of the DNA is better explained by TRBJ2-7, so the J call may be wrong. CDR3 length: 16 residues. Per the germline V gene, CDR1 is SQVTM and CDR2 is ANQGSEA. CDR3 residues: CSVEEKGLISYNEQYF. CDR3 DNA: TGCAGCGTTGAAGAAAAGGGCCTAATCTCCTACAATGAGCAGTACTTC.

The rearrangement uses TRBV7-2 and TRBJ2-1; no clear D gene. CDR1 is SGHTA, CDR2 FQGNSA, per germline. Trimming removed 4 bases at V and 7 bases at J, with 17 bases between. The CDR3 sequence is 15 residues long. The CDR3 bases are TGTGCCAGCAGCTCCCCCCCTTACGTAAAGAATGAGCAGTTCTTC. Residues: CASSSPPYVKNEQFF.

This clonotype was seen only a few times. In nucleotides, the CDR3 is TGTGCCAGCCTACCGGGACTAGCCGCCTACGAGCAGTACTTC. Amino acid sequence: CASLPGLAAYEQYF. This chain connects TRBV7-9 to TRBJ2-7, with 9 nucleotides matching TRBD2. Germline V gives CDR1 SEHNR, CDR2 FQNEAQ (reference sequence). With 8 bases clipped from V and 2 bases from J, the junction kept 7 bases outside the gene matches. This CDR3 comprises 14 residues.

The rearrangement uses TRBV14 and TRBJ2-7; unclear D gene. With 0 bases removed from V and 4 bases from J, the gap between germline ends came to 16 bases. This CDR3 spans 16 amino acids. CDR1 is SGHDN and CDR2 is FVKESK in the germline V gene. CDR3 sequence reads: CASSQENQESVYEQYF. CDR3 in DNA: TGTGCCAGCAGCCAAGAGAATCAGGAATCGGTATACGAGCAGTACTTC.

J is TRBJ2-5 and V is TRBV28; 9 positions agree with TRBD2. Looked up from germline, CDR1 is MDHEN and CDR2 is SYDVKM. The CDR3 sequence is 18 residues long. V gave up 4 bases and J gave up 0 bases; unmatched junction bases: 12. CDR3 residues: CASSSPGAGGPYQETQYF. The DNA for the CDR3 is TGTGCCAGCAGTTCTCCAGGTGCGGGAGGGCCTTACCAAGAGACCCAGTACTTC.

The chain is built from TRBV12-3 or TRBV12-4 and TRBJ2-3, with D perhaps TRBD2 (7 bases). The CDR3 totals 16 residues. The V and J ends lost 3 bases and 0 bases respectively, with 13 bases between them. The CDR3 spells CASSLGGAASTDTQYF. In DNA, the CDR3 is TGTGCCAGCAGTTTGGGGGGGGCCGCTAGCACAGATACGCAGTATTTT.

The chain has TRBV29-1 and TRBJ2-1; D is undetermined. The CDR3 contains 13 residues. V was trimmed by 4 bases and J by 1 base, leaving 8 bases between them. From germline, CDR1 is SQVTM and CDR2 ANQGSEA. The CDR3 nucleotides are TGCAGCGTTGTGGTGGGTTCCTACAATGAGCAGTTCTTC. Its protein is CSVVVGSYNEQFF.

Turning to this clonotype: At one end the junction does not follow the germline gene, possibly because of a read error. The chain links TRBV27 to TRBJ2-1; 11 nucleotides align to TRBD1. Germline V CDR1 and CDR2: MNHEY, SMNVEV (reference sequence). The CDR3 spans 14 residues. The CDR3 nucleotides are TGTGCAAGCAGTCCGGGACAGGGGGTTGGTGAGCAGTTCTTC. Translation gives CASSPGQGVGEQFF.

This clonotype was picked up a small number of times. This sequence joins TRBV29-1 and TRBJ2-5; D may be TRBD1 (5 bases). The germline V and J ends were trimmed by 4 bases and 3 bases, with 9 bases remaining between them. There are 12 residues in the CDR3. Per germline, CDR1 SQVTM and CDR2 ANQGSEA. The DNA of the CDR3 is TGCAGCGTTGCGCAACAGGAAGAGACCCAGTACTTC. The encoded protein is CSVAQQEETQYF.

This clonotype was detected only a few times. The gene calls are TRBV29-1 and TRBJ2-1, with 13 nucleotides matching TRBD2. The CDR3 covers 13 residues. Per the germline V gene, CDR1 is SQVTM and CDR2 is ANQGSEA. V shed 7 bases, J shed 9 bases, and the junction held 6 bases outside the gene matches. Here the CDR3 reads CSAGTSGIGEQFF. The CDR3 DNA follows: TGCAGCGCCGGGACTAGCGGGATTGGTGAGCAGTTCTTC.

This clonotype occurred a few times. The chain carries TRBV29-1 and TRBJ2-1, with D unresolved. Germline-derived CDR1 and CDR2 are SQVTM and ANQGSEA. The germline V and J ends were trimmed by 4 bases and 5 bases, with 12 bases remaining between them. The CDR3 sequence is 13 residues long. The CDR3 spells CSVVSPPDNEQFF. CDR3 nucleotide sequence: TGCAGCGTTGTGTCCCCACCCGACAATGAGCAGTTCTTC.

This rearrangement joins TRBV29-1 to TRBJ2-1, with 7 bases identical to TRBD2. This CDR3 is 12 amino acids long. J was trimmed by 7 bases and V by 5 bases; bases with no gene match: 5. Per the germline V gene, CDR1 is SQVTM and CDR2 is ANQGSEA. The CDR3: CSVLSGVNEQFF. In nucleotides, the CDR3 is TGCAGCGTTCTGAGCGGGGTGAATGAGCAGTTCTTC.

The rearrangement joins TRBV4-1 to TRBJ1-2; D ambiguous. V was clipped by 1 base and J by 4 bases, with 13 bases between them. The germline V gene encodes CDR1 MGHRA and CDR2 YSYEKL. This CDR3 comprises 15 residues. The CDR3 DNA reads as TGCGCCAGCAGCCAAGGGAATGAATACCTCTATGGCTACACCTTC. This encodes CASSQGNEYLYGYTF.

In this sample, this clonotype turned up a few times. CDR3: CASEDTQYF. CDR3 nucleotide sequence: TGTGCCAGTGAAGATACGCAGTATTTT. The chain joins TRBV7-9 to TRBJ2-3; D uncertain. Germline lookup yields CDR1 SEHNR and CDR2 FQNEAQ (reference sequence). The CDR3 totals 9 residues. Trimming took 9 bases from V and 5 from J, leaving 3 bases between them.

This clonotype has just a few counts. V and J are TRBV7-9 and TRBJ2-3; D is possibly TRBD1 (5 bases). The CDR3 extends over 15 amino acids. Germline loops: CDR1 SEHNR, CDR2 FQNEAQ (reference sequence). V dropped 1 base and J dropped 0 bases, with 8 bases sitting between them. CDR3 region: CASSLGQPSTDTQYF. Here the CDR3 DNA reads TGTGCCAGCAGCTTAGGACAGCCCAGCACAGATACGCAGTATTTT.

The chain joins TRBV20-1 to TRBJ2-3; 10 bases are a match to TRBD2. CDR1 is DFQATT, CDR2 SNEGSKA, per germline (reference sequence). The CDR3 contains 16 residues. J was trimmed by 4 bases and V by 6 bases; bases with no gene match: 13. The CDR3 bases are TGCAGTGCCGAACCCGCTAGCGGGGGTTTGGCAGATACGCAGTATTTT. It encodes CSAEPASGGLADTQYF.

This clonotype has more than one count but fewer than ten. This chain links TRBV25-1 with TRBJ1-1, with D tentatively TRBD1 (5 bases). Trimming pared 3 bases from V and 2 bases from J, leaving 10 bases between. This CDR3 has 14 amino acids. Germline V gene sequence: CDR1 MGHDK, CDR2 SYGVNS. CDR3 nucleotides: TGTGCCAGCAGTGAGCCAGGGTATAACACTGAAGCTTTCTTT. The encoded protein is CASSEPGYNTEAFF.

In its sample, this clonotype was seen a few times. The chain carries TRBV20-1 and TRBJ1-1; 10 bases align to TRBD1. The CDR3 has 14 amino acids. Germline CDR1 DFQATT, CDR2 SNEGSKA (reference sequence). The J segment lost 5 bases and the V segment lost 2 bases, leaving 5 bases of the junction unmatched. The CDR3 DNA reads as TGCAGTGCTAGAACCGGGACAGGGGAAACTGAAGCTTTCTTT. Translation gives CSARTGTGETEAFF.

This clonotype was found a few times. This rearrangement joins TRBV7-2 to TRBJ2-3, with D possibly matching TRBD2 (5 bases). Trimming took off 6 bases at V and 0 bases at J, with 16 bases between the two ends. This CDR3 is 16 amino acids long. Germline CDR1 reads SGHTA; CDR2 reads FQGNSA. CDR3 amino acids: CASSPPGRTSTDTQYF. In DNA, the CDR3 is TGTGCCAGCAGTCCCCCGGGAAGAACTAGCACAGATACGCAGTATTTT.

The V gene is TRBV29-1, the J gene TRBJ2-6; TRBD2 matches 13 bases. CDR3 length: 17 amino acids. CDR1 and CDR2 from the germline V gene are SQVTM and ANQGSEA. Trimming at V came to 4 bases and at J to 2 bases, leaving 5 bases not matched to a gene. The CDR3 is CSVATSGGRAGANVLTF. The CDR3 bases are TGCAGCGTTGCGACTAGCGGGGGGAGGGCTGGGGCCAACGTCCTGACTTTC.

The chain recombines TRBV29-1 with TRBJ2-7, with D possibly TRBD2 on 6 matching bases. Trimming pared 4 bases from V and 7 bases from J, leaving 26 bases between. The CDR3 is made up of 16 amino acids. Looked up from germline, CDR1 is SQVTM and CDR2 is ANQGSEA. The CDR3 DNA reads TGCAGCGTTGGATTTTTAGGGGAGGCCGGACGGAAGGAGCAGTACTTC. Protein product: CSVGFLGEAGRKEQYF.

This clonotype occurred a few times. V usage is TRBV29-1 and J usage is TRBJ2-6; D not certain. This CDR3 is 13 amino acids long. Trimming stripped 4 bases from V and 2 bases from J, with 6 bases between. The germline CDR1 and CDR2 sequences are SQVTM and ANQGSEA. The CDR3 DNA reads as TGCAGCGTTGCTGTAGCTGGGGCCAACGTCCTGACTTTC. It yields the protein CSVAVAGANVLTF. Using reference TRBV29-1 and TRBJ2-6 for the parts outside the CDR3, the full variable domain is SAVISQKPSRDICQRGTSLTIQCQVDSQVTMMFWYRQQPGQSLTLIATANQGSEATYESGFVIDKFPISRPNLTFSTLTVSNMSPEDSSIYLCSVAVAGANVLTFGAGSRLTVL.

The CDR3 DNA follows: TGTGCCAGCAGCTCCAAACGGGGAGGGGGAACAGGTGAAGCTTTCTTT. Its protein product is CASSSKRGGGTGEAFF. The rearrangement joins TRBV7-8 to TRBJ1-1, with a tentative D call TRBD1 (6 bases). CDR3 length: 16 residues. V shed 4 bases and J shed 7 bases, with 22 bases lying between them. From germline, CDR1 is SGHVS and CDR2 FQNEAQ.